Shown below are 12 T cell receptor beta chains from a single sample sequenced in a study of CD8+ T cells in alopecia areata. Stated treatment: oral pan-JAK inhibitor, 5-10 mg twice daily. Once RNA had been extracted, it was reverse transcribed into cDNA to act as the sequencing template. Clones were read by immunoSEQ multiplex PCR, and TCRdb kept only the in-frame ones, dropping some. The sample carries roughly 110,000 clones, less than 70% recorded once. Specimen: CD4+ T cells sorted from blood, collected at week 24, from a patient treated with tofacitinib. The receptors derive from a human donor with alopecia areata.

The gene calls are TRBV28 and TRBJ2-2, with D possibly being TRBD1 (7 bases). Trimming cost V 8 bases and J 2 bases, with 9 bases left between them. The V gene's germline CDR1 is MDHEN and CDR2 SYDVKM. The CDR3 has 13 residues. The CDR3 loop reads CASQGGNTGELFF. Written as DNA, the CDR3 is TGTGCCAGCCAGGGGGGCAACACCGGGGAGCTGTTTTTT.

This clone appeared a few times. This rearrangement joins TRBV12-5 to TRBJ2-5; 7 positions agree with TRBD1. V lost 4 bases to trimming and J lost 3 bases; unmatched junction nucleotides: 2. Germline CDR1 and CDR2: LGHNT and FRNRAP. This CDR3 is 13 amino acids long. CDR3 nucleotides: TGTGCTAGTGGTTCCACAGGGGAAGAGACCCAGTACTTC. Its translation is CASGSTGEETQYF. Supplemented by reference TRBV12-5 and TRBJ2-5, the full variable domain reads DARVTQTPRHKVTEMGQEVTMRCQPILGHNTVFWYRQTMMQGLELLAYFRNRAPLDDSGMPKDRFSAEMPDATLATLKIQPSEPRDSAVYFCASGSTGEETQYFGPGTRLLVL.

The CDR3 DNA follows: TGTGCCAGCGGTTCCTGGGACAACCCCAATCAGCCCCAGCATTTT. Its protein is CASGSWDNPNQPQHF. The chain recombines TRBV25-1 with TRBJ1-5, with D maybe TRBD1 (6 bases). The CDR3 length is 15 residues. Germline loops: CDR1 MGHDK, CDR2 SYGVNS. Trimming shortened V by 8 bases and J by 3 bases, and 17 bases separated the two germline ends.

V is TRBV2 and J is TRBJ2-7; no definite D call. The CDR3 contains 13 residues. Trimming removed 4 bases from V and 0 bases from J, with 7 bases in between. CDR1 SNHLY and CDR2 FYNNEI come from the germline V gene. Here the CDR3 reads CASSASRSYEQYF. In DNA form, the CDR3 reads TGTGCCAGCAGTGCGTCGCGCTCCTACGAGCAGTACTTC.

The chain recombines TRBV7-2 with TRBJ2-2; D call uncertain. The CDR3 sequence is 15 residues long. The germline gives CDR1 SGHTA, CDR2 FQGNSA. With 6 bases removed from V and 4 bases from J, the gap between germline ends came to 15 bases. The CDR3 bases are TGTGCCAGCAGGCCCCCCCGGGCCGGCACCGGGGAGCTGTTTTTT. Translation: CASRPPRAGTGELFF.

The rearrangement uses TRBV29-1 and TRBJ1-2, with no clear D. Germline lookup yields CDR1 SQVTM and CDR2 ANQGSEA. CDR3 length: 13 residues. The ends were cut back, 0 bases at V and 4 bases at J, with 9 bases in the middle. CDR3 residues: CSVEEGVLYGYTF. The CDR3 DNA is TGCAGCGTTGAAGAGGGAGTTCTCTATGGCTACACCTTC.

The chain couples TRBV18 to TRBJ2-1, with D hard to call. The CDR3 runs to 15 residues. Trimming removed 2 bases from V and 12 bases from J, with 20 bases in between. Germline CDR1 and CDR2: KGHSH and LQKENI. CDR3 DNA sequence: TGTGCCAGCTCACCATCTTCTGGCAGGAACGGCGGGCAGTTCTTC. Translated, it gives CASSPSSGRNGGQFF.

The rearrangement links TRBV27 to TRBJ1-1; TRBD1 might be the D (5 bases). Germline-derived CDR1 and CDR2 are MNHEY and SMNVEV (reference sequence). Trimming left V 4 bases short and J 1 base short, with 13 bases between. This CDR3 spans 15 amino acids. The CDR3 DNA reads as TGTGCCAGCAGTTCCCCGGGACTGGGGAACACTGAAGCTTTCTTT. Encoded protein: CASSSPGLGNTEAFF.

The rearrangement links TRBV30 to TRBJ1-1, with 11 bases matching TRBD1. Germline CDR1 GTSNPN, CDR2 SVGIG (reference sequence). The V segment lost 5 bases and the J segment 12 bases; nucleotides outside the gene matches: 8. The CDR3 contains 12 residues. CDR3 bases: TGTGCCTGGTTTGAGGACAGGGGGCCAACTTTCTTT. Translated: CAWFEDRGPTFF.

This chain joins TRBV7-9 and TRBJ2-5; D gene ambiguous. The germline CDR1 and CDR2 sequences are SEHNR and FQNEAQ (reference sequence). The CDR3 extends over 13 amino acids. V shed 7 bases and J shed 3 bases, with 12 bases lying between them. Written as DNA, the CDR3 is TGTGCCAGCAACTACCCCCCGGAAGAGACCCAGTACTTC. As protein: CASNYPPEETQYF.

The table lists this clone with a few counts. The DNA for the CDR3 is TGTGCCAGCAGCCCGGACAGGGGCTATGGCTACACCTTC. As protein: CASSPDRGYGYTF. This sequence joins TRBV6-5 and TRBJ1-2, with 9 bases that match TRBD1. The germline V gene has CDR1 MNHEY and CDR2 SVGAGI. V lost 6 bases, J lost 4 bases, and 3 bases stayed unmatched. The CDR3 covers 13 residues.

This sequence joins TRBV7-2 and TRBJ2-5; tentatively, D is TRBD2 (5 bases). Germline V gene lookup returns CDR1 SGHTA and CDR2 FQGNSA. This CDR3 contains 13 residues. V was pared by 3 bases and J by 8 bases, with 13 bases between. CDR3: CASSLDGVGTQYF. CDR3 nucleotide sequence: TGTGCCAGCAGCTTGGACGGGGTAGGAACCCAGTACTTC.